Sequencing of this T cell receptor (beta chain) was carried out in a study of T cell responses to AZD1222 COVID-19 vaccine. Profiling relied on immunoSEQ multiplex PCR, and the TCRdb table lists in-frame clones only, not all of them. The data contain tens of thousands of clones, approximately 85% of them singletons. Germline assignment: CDR1 SEHNR and CDR2 FQNEAQ (reference sequence). The CDR3 loop spans 13 amino acids. The V end lost 5 bases, the J end lost 4 bases, and 10 bases lay between the germline ends. This clone has a handful of counts. Its antigen is undetermined. Study-wide results and limits: It should be noted that donors were predominantly white British and more often female, and clonal diversity was possibly underestimated. Only a handful of AZD1222 recipients tested seropositive at baseline.

The gene calls are TRBV7-9 and TRBJ2-3; D remains unclear. The TCR comes from an adult who received the AZD1222 COVID-19 vaccine. The source was peripheral blood, collected 28 days after the second AZD1222 dose. In DNA form, the CDR3 reads TGTGCCAGCAGCATCTCGAGAGCAGATACGCAGTATTTT. Amino acid sequence: CASSISRADTQYF.